The T cell receptor beta chain under discussion was sequenced for a study of T cell responses to AZD1222 COVID-19 vaccine. Study observations and caveats: At baseline, seropositivity was found in only 6 or 7 AZD1222 recipients. The donor cohort was predominantly white British with a female majority, and clonal diversity may have been underestimated.

As for this clone: Its specificity is not known.

Measured with immunoSEQ multiplex PCR; TCRdb has only the in-frame clones, and not every one. The top ten hold just over 3% of the sample, which has 120,000 to 150,000 clones, 92% seen once. The input for sequencing was peripheral blood, taken on day 0 of AZD1222 vaccination. This receptor was obtained from an adult in good health.

CDR3 residues: CASNTDPGQPQHF. The CDR3 DNA reads TGTGCCAGCAATACCGACCCCGGACAGCCCCAGCATTTT. The genes are TRBV12-3 or TRBV12-4 and TRBJ1-5; D ambiguous. The germline V and J ends were trimmed by 7 bases and 7 bases, with 14 bases remaining between them. The CDR3 consists of 13 residues.